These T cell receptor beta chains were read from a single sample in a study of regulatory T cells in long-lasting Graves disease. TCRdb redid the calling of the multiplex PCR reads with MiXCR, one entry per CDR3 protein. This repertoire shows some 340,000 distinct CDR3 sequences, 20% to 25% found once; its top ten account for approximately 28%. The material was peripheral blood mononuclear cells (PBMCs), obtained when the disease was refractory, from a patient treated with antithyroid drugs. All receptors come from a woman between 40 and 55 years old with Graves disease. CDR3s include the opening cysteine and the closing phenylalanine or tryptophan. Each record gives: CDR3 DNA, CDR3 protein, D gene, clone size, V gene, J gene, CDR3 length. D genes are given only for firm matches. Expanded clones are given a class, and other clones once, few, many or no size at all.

TGTGCCAGCAGAAATCTTGGACTAGCGGGAGTTCGGGGAGAGACCCAGTACTTC	CASRNLGLAGVRGETQYF	TRBD2	many	TRBV27	TRBJ2-5	18
TGTGCCAGCAGCCAAGGGTTTAGAAACACCATATATTTT	CASSQGFRNTIYF	.	few	TRBV3-1	TRBJ1-3	13
TGTGCCTGGAGTCCTCTAGGGGGCTACTACGAGCAGTACTTC	CAWSPLGGYYEQYF	TRBD1	.	TRBV30	TRBJ2-7	14
TGCGCCAGCAGCATCGGGGGTAGCGGCCAAGAGACCCAGTACTTC	CASSIGGSGQETQYF	.	many	TRBV5-1	TRBJ2-5	15
TGTGCCAGCAGCTTAGACAGAGCAACTAATGAAAAACTGTTTTTT	CASSLDRATNEKLFF	.	many	TRBV7-3	TRBJ1-4	15
TGCAGTGCTCAGGGAAACGGGACGCGAAAACTGTTTTTT	CSAQGNGTRKLFF	.	few	TRBV20-1	TRBJ1-4	13
TGTGCCAGCAGTCCCGGGACTAGCGGGAGGAAGACCCAGTACTTC	CASSPGTSGRKTQYF	TRBD2	.	TRBV27	TRBJ2-5	15
TGTGCCAGCAGTCCCCAGCGCGGACAGGGGCCCTACGAGCAGTACTTC	CASSPQRGQGPYEQYF	TRBD1	few	TRBV27	TRBJ2-7	16
TGCAGCGCGGACAGGGCCTACACCGGGGAGCTGTTTTTT	CSADRAYTGELFF	TRBD1	.	TRBV29-1	TRBJ2-2	13
TGTGCCTGGAGTGGGCTAGACCAAGAGACCCAGTACTTC	CAWSGLDQETQYF	.	.	TRBV30	TRBJ2-5	13
TGTGCCAGCACCAGACAGGGGCCCTATGGCTACACCTTC	CASTRQGPYGYTF	TRBD1	.	TRBV28	TRBJ1-2	13
TGTGCCAGCAGCTACCTCGGAGCGGGGGAGCAGTACTTC	CASSYLGAGEQYF	TRBD2	.	TRBV5-6	TRBJ2-7	13
TGTGCCAGCAGTTTATCCTATTGGGGGACCTCTCCAACCAAAAACATTCAGTACTTC	CASSLSYWGTSPTKNIQYF	.	medium-sized	TRBV28	TRBJ2-4	19
TGCAGTGCTAGAATGACAGGGAACACCGGGGAGCTGTTTTTT	CSARMTGNTGELFF	.	many	TRBV20-1	TRBJ2-2	14
TGCAGCGGGAGCGGGGGCGGTTACGAGCAGTACTTC	CSGSGGGYEQYF	TRBD2	.	TRBV29-1	TRBJ2-7	12
TGCAGCGCCTCCGGGACTAACTCCTACGAGCAGTACTTC	CSASGTNSYEQYF	TRBD2	.	TRBV29-1	TRBJ2-7	13
TGTGCCAGTACTAAATCCAAATCGGGGCAGAGTTATGAAAAACTGTTTTTT	CASTKSKSGQSYEKLFF	.	few	TRBV19	TRBJ1-4	17
TGTGCCAGCAGTTTAGGGGCCCTAAGCAGCACCGGGGAGCTGTTTTTT	CASSLGALSSTGELFF	.	many	TRBV12-3/TRBV12-4	TRBJ2-2	16
TGTGCCAGCAGTTGGAGGACAACAGCCAAAAACATTCAGTACTTC	CASSWRTTAKNIQYF	.	many	TRBV2	TRBJ2-4	15
TGTGCCAGCATAAAGTTAGGGGGGCTGCAAGAGACCCAGTACTTC	CASIKLGGLQETQYF	.	few	TRBV4-2	TRBJ2-5	15
TGTGCCAGCAGCTCTTTTAGATTGAGGTTC	CASSSFRLRF	.	hyperexpanded	TRBV2	TRBJ2-4	10
TGCGCCAGCAGCCCGTCCGGGATGCCAGATACGCAGTATTTT	CASSPSGMPDTQYF	.	.	TRBV5-1	TRBJ2-3	14
TGTGCCAGCTCACCCCAACAGGGATCGGACACTGAAGCTTTCTTT	CASSPQQGSDTEAFF	.	.	TRBV18	TRBJ1-1	15
TGCGCCAGCGTTTCTAGGGCGGAAGAGACCCAGTACTTC	CASVSRAEETQYF	.	.	TRBV10-2	TRBJ2-5	13
TGTGCCAGCAGGGGATTGGGCCAGGGGACGAATGAGCAGTTCTTC	CASRGLGQGTNEQFF	.	.	TRBV6-1	TRBJ2-1	15
TGTGCCAGCAGTTCGGCAGTGGAGACCCAGTACTTC	CASSSAVETQYF	.	many	TRBV28	TRBJ2-5	12
TGCGCCAGCAGCTTGGTTGGGGGACTAGCGGGCGTAATGAGCTCCTACAATGAGCAGTTCTTC	CASSLVGGLAGVMSSYNEQFF	TRBD2	.	TRBV5-1	TRBJ2-1	21
TGCGCCAGCAGCTTGGACGGGGGGACCTCTGGAAACACCATATATTTT	CASSLDGGTSGNTIYF	.	many	TRBV5-1	TRBJ1-3	16
TGCGCCAGCAATAGGGTGGCCGGGGAGCTGTTTTTT	CASNRVAGELFF	.	.	TRBV10-2	TRBJ2-2	12
TGCAGTGCCAACGACACGCCGATTGAAGCTTTCTTT	CSANDTPIEAFF	.	few	TRBV20-1	TRBJ1-1	12
TGTGCCAGCAGCTTTCGGGGAGGGGCGCAGTATTTT	CASSFRGGAQYF	TRBD2	.	TRBV7-2	TRBJ2-3	12
TGTGCCATCAGTGACGGTTACTCCTACGAGCAGTACTTC	CAISDGYSYEQYF	.	many	TRBV10-3	TRBJ2-7	13
TGTGCCAGCAGCCTACCAGCGGGTGCTTCCTACGAGCAGTACTTC	CASSLPAGASYEQYF	.	many	TRBV7-2	TRBJ2-7	15
TGTGCCAGCAGCTTATTCCCAGTACCTAATGAAAAACTGTTTTTT	CASSLFPVPNEKLFF	.	few	TRBV7-3	TRBJ1-4	15
TGTGCCAGCTGGGGTCGAGAGCCTAATCAGCCCCAGCATTTT	CASWGREPNQPQHF	.	.	TRBV28	TRBJ1-5	14
TGTGCCAGCAGTCGCTACCTAGGCAATCAGCCCCAGCATTTT	CASSRYLGNQPQHF	.	many	TRBV28	TRBJ1-5	14
TGTGCCAGCAGCGACAGGGTCCTACCGGGGGAGCAGTACTTC	CASSDRVLPGEQYF	.	few	TRBV9	TRBJ2-7	14
TGCGCCAGCAGCCATGACCCCTGGGGACAGTCCTTTTATGGCTACACCTTC	CASSHDPWGQSFYGYTF	TRBD1	few	TRBV4-1	TRBJ1-2	17
TGTGCCAGCAGCTTCACCAGTGAGGGGACAGGGAGCTCCTACGAGCAGTACTTC	CASSFTSEGTGSSYEQYF	TRBD1	many	TRBV11-2	TRBJ2-7	18
TGTGCCAGCAGTGGGGACAGGGGAGTAAAGACCCAGTACTTC	CASSGDRGVKTQYF	TRBD1	many	TRBV28	TRBJ2-5	14
TGTGCCAGCAAGCTGACAGGGGTGGGGTACGAGCAGTACTTC	CASKLTGVGYEQYF	TRBD1	many	TRBV28	TRBJ2-7	14
TGCGCCAGCAGCCTGGGAAGTTACTCAAGGGGGGGGGCCAACGTCCTGACTTTC	CASSLGSYSRGGANVLTF	.	.	TRBV5-1	TRBJ2-6	18
TGTGCCAGCAGTTTTTGGCGGGTATCAAATCAGCCCCAGCATTTT	CASSFWRVSNQPQHF	.	many	TRBV28	TRBJ1-5	15
TGTGCCAGCAGCTCGATCAAACCCCCCAGCGGGGGTAAATTTGGCACAGATACGCAGTATTTT	CASSSIKPPSGGKFGTDTQYF	TRBD2	.	TRBV7-8	TRBJ2-3	21
TGTGCCAGCAGTGAAGTACTAGCCCAAGAGACCCAGTACTTC	CASSEVLAQETQYF	.	many	TRBV2	TRBJ2-5	14
TGTGCCAGCAGTCAACGGACAGACTATGGCTACACCTTC	CASSQRTDYGYTF	.	many	TRBV12-3/TRBV12-4	TRBJ1-2	13
TGTGCCAGCAGCGAAGGACTAGTTTTGGTCCAGTACTTC	CASSEGLVLVQYF	TRBD2	many	TRBV28	TRBJ2-5	13
TGTGCCAGCAGTTACTACGGAGGGACCGGCGAGCAGTACTTC	CASSYYGGTGEQYF	.	.	TRBV6-2/TRBV6-3	TRBJ2-7	14
TGTGCCAGCATCCGGGAGTTTAACGAGCAGTACTTC	CASIREFNEQYF	.	.	TRBV7-9	TRBJ2-7	12
TGTGCCAGCAGCTTAAACAGTGGCTCTGGAAACACCATATATTTT	CASSLNSGSGNTIYF	.	many	TRBV7-2	TRBJ1-3	15